This T cell receptor beta chain was obtained from a study of blood T cell repertoires in COVID-19 (TCRdb year 2020). Notes on the research overall: Samples from collaborators originated in the United States, Italy and Spain and spanned both the acute and convalescent phases of COVID-19. Subjects who had been exposed to COVID-19, were actively infected with it, or had recovered from it provided the deeply sampled blood TCRbeta repertoires that made up the dataset. A de-identified subject ID, COVID-19 status, age in years and sex were almost always included in the sample metadata. Where available, HLA class I and class II types were taken from metadata supplied by the sample provider and were not determined by assay-based typing. The repertoires were released in a freely available public database meant as a resource for research on the immune response to SARS-CoV-2. The prospective study material was composed of cDNA or gDNA derived from T cells, B-cell-depleted T cells, or PBMCs. Samples were obtained from the ongoing ImmuneRACE study (first 160 participants) and from 1,200 or so subjects provided by 6 global collaborators.

TCRbeta CDR3 regions were amplified from genomic DNA using the immunoSEQ Assay, a bias-controlled multiplex PCR. On the study's bioinformatics: Within the assay, amplification of reference gene primers was used to estimate how many nucleated cells each sample contained. To quantify the absolute abundance of each unique TCRbeta CDR3 rearrangement, sequence reads were collapsed and filtered. For each sample, productive Simpson clonality was calculated as the square root of Simpson's diversity index over productive rearrangements. TCRdb obtained this table from immuneACCESS and retained in-frame rearrangements with V and J assigned. These tables miss some clones; where compared with another copy, unresolved V genes account for less than half of the shortfall, and the remainder is unexplained. For V, J and clone size, that table is used; D and trimming come from the DNA. This sample is represented by around 150,000 clones; 81% of them were singletons. Jointly, the top ten make up more than 7.5% of the sample.

The collaborating institutions used their own protocols to collect whole blood in K2EDTA tubes. For TCRbeta analysis, collaborator samples were shipped as frozen whole blood, as isolated PBMCs, or as DNA extracted from either sample type. CDR1 and CDR2, looked up from the germline V gene, are SGHTA and FQGNSA. The CDR3, cysteine through phenylalanine, is 13 amino acids long. CDR3 DNA only is kept here, 39 bases in frame from base 1. Trimming removed 4 bases from V and 2 bases from J, leaving 9 bases between the germline ends. Details on this clone: No antigen is known for it. Base-call qualities are not available, and no considerably larger clone is one nucleotide away.

Here is what the overall study found, with its caveats: The amount of clinical and demographic metadata varied by source and participant and was provided uncurated.

This clonotype originated in a woman aged 55-70 years with active or convalescent COVID-19. Sequencing was carried out using peripheral blood. The chain is made from TRBV7-2 and TRBJ2-7, with an unclear D gene assignment. This receptor has the CDR3 CASSSTPPYEQYF. The nucleotide sequence reads as follows: TGTGCCAGCAGCTCGACTCCCCCCTACGAGCAGTACTTC.